The 17 T cell receptor beta chains below all came from one sample that was sequenced in a study of blood T cell repertoires in COVID-19 (TCRdb year 2020). Library prep was done by the immunoSEQ multiplex PCR assay. Imported from immuneACCESS, the table was reduced by TCRdb to in-frame sequences with V and J called. These copies leave out some clones; in studies compared against another copy, an unresolved V gene accounts for under half, and the cause of the remainder is not known. Within this sample are some 200,000 clones, with 80% to 90% of them counted one time only. The top ten hold over 3% of the sample. Sequenced material: PBMCs or T cells enriched from blood (not recorded which). The receptors derive from a woman between 45 and 65 years old in a cohort exposed to, infected with or recovered from COVID-19 (not recorded which).

This sequence joins TRBV5-6 and TRBJ1-3; perhaps TRBD1 as D (6 bases). Germline V gene lookup returns CDR1 SGHDT and CDR2 YYEEEE. V was clipped by 4 bases and J by 2 bases, with 10 bases between them. The CDR3 spans 14 residues. In nucleotides, the CDR3 is TGTGCCAGCAGCCGACAGGAACCTGGAAACACCATATATTTT. Amino acids: CASSRQEPGNTIYF.

The chain combines TRBV7-3 with TRBJ2-3; D might be TRBD2 (6 bases). V lost 4 bases, J lost 4 bases, and 15 bases lay in between. The CDR3 length is 15 residues. Germline V gene sequence: CDR1 SGHTA, CDR2 FQGTGA. CDR3 sequence (DNA): TGTGCCAGCAGCTCCCGGAGGGGCGGGGCAGATACGCAGTATTTT. Translation: CASSSRRGGADTQYF.

This chain links TRBV5-1 with TRBJ2-5, with TRBD1 as a possible D gene (6 bases). Looked up from germline, CDR1 is SGHRS and CDR2 is YFSETQ. This CDR3 contains 15 residues. With 6 bases removed from V and 7 bases from J, the gap between germline ends came to 22 bases. CDR3 region: CASTLTGDLRATQYF. CDR3 sequence (DNA): TGCGCCAGCACCCTGACAGGCGACCTAAGAGCGACCCAGTACTTC.

This clone was seen a few times. The chain uses TRBV10-3 and TRBJ1-1, with D possibly being TRBD1 (6 bases). V was cut by 4 bases and J by 0 bases, with 18 bases left in between. CDR1 is ENHRY and CDR2 is SYGVKD in the germline V gene. The CDR3 loop spans 17 amino acids. The CDR3 here is CAISGGAGTTVNTEAFF. The CDR3 DNA follows: TGTGCCATCAGTGGGGGTGCCGGGACAACTGTGAACACTGAAGCTTTCTTT.

Here the CDR3 reads CASSSPRGTGAEQYF. For the CDR3, the DNA is TGTGCCAGCAGTTCGCCGCGGGGGACCGGAGCCGAGCAGTACTTC. The V and J genes are TRBV28 and TRBJ2-7, with 7 bases matching TRBD2. CDR1 and CDR2 from the germline V gene are MDHEN and SYDVKM. V lost 4 bases, J lost 6 bases, and 12 bases stayed unmatched. The CDR3 contains 15 residues.

The chain couples TRBV5-1 to TRBJ1-3; 10 positions agree with TRBD1. This CDR3 is built from 15 residues. The V gene end was trimmed by 2 bases and the J gene end by 8 bases; junction bases not matched to a gene: 7. The V gene's germline CDR1 is SGHRS and CDR2 YFSETQ. The CDR3 protein is CASSFTLDRGDTIYF. In DNA form, the CDR3 reads TGCGCCAGCAGCTTTACCCTGGACAGGGGGGACACCATATATTTT.

This sequence joins TRBV7-6 and TRBJ2-1, with a tentative D call TRBD1 (5 bases). The CDR3 length is 14 residues. Germline V gene sequence: CDR1 SGHVS, CDR2 FNYEAQ. The V and J ends lost 3 bases and 1 base respectively, with 7 bases between them. CDR3 in DNA: TGTGCCAGCAGCTTGGGGCCTTCCTACAATGAGCAGTTCTTC. It is translated as CASSLGPSYNEQFF.

This chain uses TRBV24-1 with TRBJ2-3; 10 bases fit TRBD2. Trimming at V came to 3 bases and at J to 4 bases, leaving 3 bases not matched to a gene. Germline lookup yields CDR1 KGHDR and CDR2 SFDVKD. This CDR3 contains 15 residues. This CDR3 is CATSDTSGAADTQYF. CDR3 sequence (DNA): TGTGCCACCAGTGATACTAGCGGGGCGGCAGATACGCAGTATTTT.

The chain has TRBV7-2 and TRBJ2-2, with D unresolved. The ends were cut back, 0 bases at V and 10 bases at J, with 6 bases in the middle. CDR1 is SGHTA, CDR2 FQGNSA, per germline. This CDR3 contains 12 residues. In DNA, the CDR3 is TGTGCCAGCAGCTTAGCCGGTGCGGAGCTGTTTTTT. It codes for CASSLAGAELFF. The variable domain in full, with the rest retrieved from reference TRBV7-2 and TRBJ2-2, is GAGVSQSPSNKVTEKGKDVELRCDPISGHTALYWYRQSLGQGLEFLIYFQGNSAPDKSGLPSDRFSAERTGGSVSTLTIQRTQQEDSAVYLCASSLAGAELFFGEGSRLTVL.

The chain links TRBV12-3 or TRBV12-4 to TRBJ1-1, with D hard to call. The CDR3 has 11 amino acids. V was clipped by 4 bases and J by 10 bases, with 10 bases between them. The CDR3 sequence is CASSSPWAAFF. The CDR3 nucleotides are TGTGCCAGCAGTTCCCCATGGGCAGCTTTCTTT.

A single count supports this clone. The rearrangement joins TRBV2 to TRBJ1-3; 8 bases are a match to TRBD1. Trimming at V came to 6 bases and at J to 4 bases, leaving 5 bases not matched to a gene. CDR3 length: 14 amino acids. The V gene's germline CDR1 is SNHLY and CDR2 FYNNEI. In DNA, the CDR3 is TGTGCCAGCAGGCAGGGGGCTGGGGGAAACACCATATATTTT. Translated: CASRQGAGGNTIYF.

The chain has TRBV7-9 and TRBJ1-1; D may be TRBD1 (5 bases). Germline V lookup: CDR1 SEHNR, CDR2 FQNEAQ (reference sequence). The V and J ends lost 1 base and 4 bases respectively, with 16 bases between them. The CDR3 is 16 amino acids. The CDR3 DNA reads TGTGCCAGCAGCTTAGACCAGGGTGATCGTGCCACTGAAGCTTTCTTT. It is translated as CASSLDQGDRATEAFF.

The V and J genes are TRBV6-2 or TRBV6-3 and TRBJ2-2; the match to TRBD1 covers 7 bases. V was pared by 4 bases and J by 4 bases, with 3 bases of the junction left unmatched. This CDR3 is built from 14 residues. Germline CDR1 MNHEY, CDR2 SVGEGT. The CDR3 is CASSFDRVTGELFF. The CDR3 bases are TGTGCCAGCAGTTTTGACAGGGTCACCGGGGAGCTGTTTTTT.

The chain recombines TRBV4-2 with TRBJ1-4, with D unresolved. The V end was cut by 1 base, the J end by 5 bases, with 14 bases between. The CDR3 length is 16 residues. Germline CDR1 is LGHNA and CDR2 is YNFKEQ. The chain's CDR3 is CASSQGMRSENEKLFF. The DNA of the CDR3 is TGTGCCAGCAGCCAAGGGATGAGGTCTGAGAATGAAAAACTGTTTTTT.

The rearrangement uses TRBV28 and TRBJ1-4; D is ambiguous. Trimming removed 2 bases at V and 0 bases at J, with 10 bases between. CDR3 length equals 16 residues. The germline V gene encodes CDR1 MDHEN and CDR2 SYDVKM. Here the CDR3 DNA reads TGTGCCAGCAGTTTAGTTGGGCACGCAACTAATGAAAAACTGTTTTTT. Its translation: CASSLVGHATNEKLFF.

V is TRBV30 and J is TRBJ1-2; 8 bases are a match to TRBD1. Per germline, CDR1 GTSNPN and CDR2 SVGIG (reference sequence). The CDR3 runs 14 residues. The V gene end was trimmed by 4 bases and the J gene end by 5 bases; junction bases not matched to a gene: 9. For the CDR3, the DNA is TGTGCCTGGATCAAGCCGGGACAGGCTTATGGCTACACCTTC. It translates to CAWIKPGQAYGYTF.

For this clone: One junction end does not reproduce the germline sequence, and a read error may be involved. The CDR3 sequence: CARSQRGGEGYTF. CDR3 sequence (DNA): TGCGCCCGCAGCCAGCGGGGGGGCGAAGGCTACACCTTC. J is TRBJ1-2 and V is TRBV4-3; D possibly corresponds to TRBD1 (6 bases). The CDR3 has 13 residues. Germline V gene data show CDR1 as LGHNA and CDR2 as YSLEER.